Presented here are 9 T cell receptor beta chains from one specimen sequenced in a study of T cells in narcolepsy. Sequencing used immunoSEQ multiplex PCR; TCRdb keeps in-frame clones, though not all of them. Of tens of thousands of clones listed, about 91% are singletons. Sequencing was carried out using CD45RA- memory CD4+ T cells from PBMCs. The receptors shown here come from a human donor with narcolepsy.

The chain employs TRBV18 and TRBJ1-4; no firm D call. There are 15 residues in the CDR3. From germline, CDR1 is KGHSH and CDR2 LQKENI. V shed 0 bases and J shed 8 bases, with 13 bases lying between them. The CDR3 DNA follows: TGTGCCAGCTCACCACCGTCCAGCCGCGGGGAAAAACTGTTTTTT. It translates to CASSPPSSRGEKLFF.

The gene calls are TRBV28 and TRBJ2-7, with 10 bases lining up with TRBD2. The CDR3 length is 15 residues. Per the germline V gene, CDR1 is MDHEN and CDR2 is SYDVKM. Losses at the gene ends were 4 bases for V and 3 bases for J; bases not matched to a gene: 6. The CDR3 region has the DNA TGTGCCAGCAGTTACCAAACTAGCGGGAACTACGAGCAGTACTTC. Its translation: CASSYQTSGNYEQYF.

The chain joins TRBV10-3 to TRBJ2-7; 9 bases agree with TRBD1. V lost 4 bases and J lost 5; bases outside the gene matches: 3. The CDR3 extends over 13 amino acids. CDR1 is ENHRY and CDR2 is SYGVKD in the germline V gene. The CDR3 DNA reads TGTGCCATCAGTGGGGGACAGGGCCACGAGCAGTACTTC. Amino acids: CAISGGQGHEQYF.

The CDR3 protein is CASRQTSGSNYEQYF. The CDR3 DNA sequence: TGTGCCAGCAGGCAAACTAGCGGGAGTAACTACGAGCAGTACTTC. The chain is built from TRBV7-2 and TRBJ2-7, with TRBD2 matching over 11 bases. Looked up from germline, CDR1 is SGHTA and CDR2 is FQGNSA. The CDR3 covers 15 residues. V dropped 6 bases and J dropped 3; count of bases not matched to a gene: 7.

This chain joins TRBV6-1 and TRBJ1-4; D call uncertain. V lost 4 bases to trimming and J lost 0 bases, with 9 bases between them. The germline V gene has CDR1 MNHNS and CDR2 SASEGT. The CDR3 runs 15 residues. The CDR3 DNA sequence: TGTGCCAGCAGTGGAGGCAAAGCAACTAATGAAAAACTGTTTTTT. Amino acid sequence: CASSGGKATNEKLFF.

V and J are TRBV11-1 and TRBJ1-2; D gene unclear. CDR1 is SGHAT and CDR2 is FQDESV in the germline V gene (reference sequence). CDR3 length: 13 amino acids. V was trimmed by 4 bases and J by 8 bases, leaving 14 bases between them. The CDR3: CASSSGSRKGYTF. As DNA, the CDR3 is TGTGCCAGCAGCTCTGGTTCCAGGAAGGGCTACACCTTC.

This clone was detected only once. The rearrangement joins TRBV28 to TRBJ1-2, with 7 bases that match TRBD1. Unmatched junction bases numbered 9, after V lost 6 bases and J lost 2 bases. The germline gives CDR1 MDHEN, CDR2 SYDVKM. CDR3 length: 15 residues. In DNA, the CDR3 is TGTGCCAGCAGCCTTTTACAGGGGTGGAACTATGGCTACACCTTC. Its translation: CASSLLQGWNYGYTF.

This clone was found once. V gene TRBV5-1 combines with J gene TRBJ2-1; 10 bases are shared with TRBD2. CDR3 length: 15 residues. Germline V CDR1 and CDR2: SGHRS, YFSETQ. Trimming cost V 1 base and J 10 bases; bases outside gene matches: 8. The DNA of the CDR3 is TGCGCCAGCAGCTTGATGGCTAGCGGGAGAGACGAGCAGTTCTTC. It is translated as CASSLMASGRDEQFF.

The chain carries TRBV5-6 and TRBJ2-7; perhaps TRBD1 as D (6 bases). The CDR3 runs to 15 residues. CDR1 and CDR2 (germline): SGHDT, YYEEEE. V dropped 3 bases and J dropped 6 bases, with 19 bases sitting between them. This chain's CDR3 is CASSSTGNWASEQYF. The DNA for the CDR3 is TGTGCCAGCAGCTCCACAGGGAATTGGGCGAGCGAGCAGTACTTC.